This TCR beta chain comes out of a study of blood T cell repertoires in COVID-19. Measured with immunoSEQ multiplex PCR; TCRdb has only the in-frame clones, and not every one. The repertoire includes around 320,000 clones, 90% of them detected once, and 4% to 5.5% sits in the top ten. The V gene's germline CDR1 is WSHSY and CDR2 SAAADI. This CDR3 is built from 15 residues. V gave up 6 bases and J gave up 6 bases; unmatched junction bases: 5. Cohorts were assigned according to the clinical history that participants reported. The sequence was collected from a woman aged 18 to 35 with acute COVID-19. Sequencing was done on a sample of PBMCs or T cells enriched from blood (not recorded which). The chain links TRBV10-2 to TRBJ2-3; TRBD2 matches 14 bases. The CDR3 bases are TGCGCCAGCAGAGACAGACTAGCGGGAGGGGATACGCAGTATTTT. As protein: CASRDRLAGGDTQYF.